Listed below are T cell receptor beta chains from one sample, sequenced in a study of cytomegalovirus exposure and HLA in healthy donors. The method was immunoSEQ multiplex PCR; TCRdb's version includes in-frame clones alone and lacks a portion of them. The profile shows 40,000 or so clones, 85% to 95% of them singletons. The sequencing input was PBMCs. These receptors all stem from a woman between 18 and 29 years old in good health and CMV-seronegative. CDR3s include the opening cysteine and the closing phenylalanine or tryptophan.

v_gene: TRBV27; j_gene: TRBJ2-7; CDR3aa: CASSVGQGVYEQYF
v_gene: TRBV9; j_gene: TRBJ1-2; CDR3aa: CASSPQRAGVNYGYTF
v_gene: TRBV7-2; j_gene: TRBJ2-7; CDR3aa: CASSLTSGRLHEQYF
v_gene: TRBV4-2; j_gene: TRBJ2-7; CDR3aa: CASSSRTSGHYEQYF
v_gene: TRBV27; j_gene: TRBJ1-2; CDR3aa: CASSLVVSKGYYGYTF
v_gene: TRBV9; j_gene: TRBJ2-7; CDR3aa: CASSVGGGGYEQYF
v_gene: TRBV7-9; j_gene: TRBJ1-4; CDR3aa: CSSCRDSRLELFF
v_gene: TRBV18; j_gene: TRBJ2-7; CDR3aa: CASSQGTEYEQYF
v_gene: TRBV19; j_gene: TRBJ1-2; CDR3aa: CASSLSPGTGVIYGYTF
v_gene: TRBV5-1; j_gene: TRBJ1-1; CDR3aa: CTSSLSRDRAKNTEAFF
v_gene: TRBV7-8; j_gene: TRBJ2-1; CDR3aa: CASSLSEAGSSYNEQFF
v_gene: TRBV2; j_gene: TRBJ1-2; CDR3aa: CASSGRTGHGYTF
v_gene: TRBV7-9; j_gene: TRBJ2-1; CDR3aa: CASSSGLAGYNEQFF
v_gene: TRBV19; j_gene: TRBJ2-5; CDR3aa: CASSMLAGGAETQYF
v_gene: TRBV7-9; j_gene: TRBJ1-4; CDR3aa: CASSFYATNEKLFF
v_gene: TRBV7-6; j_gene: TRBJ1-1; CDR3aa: CASSLRRGPTIQKGEAFF
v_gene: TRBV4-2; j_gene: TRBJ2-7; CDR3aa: CASSQGGGSYEQYF
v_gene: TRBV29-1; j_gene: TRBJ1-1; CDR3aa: CSVGGSEAFF
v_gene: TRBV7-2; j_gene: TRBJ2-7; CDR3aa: CASSLVQRYEQYF
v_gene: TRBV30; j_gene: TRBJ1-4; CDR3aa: CAWSTLTGGGEFF
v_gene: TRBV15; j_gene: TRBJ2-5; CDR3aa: CATSRDRGTGIETQYF
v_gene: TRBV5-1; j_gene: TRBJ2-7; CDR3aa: CASSLGTSGRYEQYF
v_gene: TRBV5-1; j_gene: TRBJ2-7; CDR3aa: CASSFLAVSYEQYF
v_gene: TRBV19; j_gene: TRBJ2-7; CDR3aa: CASSVTGTGGGEQYF
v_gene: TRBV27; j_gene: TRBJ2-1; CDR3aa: CASSIGTSGHNEQFF
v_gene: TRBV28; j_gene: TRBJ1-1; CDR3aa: CASSATGGVWNTEAFF
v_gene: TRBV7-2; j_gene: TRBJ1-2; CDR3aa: CASNRNSGANYGYTF
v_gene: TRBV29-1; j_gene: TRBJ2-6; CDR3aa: CSVTLGDRGPSGANVLTF